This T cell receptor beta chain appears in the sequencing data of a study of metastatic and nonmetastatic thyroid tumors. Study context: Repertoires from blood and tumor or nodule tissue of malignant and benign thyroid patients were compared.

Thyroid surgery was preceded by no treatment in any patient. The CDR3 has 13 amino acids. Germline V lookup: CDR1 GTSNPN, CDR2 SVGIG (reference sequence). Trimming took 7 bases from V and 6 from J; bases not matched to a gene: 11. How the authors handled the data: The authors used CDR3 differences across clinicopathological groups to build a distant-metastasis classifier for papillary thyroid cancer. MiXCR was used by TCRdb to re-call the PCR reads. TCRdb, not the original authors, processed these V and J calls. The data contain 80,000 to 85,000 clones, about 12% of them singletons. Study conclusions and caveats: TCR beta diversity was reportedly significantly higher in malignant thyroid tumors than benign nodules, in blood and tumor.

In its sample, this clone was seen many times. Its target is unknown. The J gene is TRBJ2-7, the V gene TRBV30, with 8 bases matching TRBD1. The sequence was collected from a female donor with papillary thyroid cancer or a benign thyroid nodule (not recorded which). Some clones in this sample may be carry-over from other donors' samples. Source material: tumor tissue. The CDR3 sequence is CAYPTGVIGEQYF. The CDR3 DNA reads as TGTGCCTACCCGACAGGGGTGATTGGCGAGCAGTACTTC.